A selection of T cell receptor beta chains follows, all from one sample in a study of Ad26.COV2.S vaccination and SARS-CoV-2 variants. Repertoires were generated with immunoSEQ multiplex PCR, while TCRdb's copy carries only in-frame clones and drops some. The sample consists of 250,000 to 300,000 clones, around 87% of them appearing once. This material consisted of peripheral blood, taken in a trial of Ad26.COV2.S vaccine versus placebo. Every receptor here comes from a person aged 18 to 65 who received the Ad26.COV2.S COVID-19 vaccine or a placebo. CDR3s leave out the opening cysteine and the closing phenylalanine or tryptophan. Fields, in order: V gene, clone size, CDR3 protein. Clone size is not always given. Where it is, it says once, few, many or a class for expanded clones.

TRBV7-9 | - | ASSLYHGSAEAF
TRBV11-1 | - | ASSLGTAYEQY
TRBV12-3/TRBV12-4 | once | ASTSASWGTQY
TRBV25-1 | - | ASRDSPDRGHEQF
TRBV6-1 | few | ASSERQTGNGYT
TRBV5-1 | - | ASSLNPYEQY
TRBV10-3 | - | AIGAPANTGELF
TRBV1 | - | TSSPKNLSGNQPQH
TRBV2 | - | ASSVGWTEAF
TRBV14 | - | ASSQDRERISGNTIY
TRBV14 | once | ASSQKGRRNEKLF
TRBV19 | - | ASSIDRWGSNQPQH
TRBV5-1 | - | ASSLGSTHSYNEQF
TRBV4-1 | - | ASSQGPYEQY
TRBV6-5 | - | ASSYQRSGANVLT
TRBV7-2 | - | ASIPRASSINTEAF
TRBV18 | - | ASSPFSQAQETQY
TRBV4-2 | - | ASSHLGGPYNEQF
TRBV6-1 | - | ASRDNLNYGYT
TRBV5-1 | - | ASSLDFTGLHT
TRBV15 | - | ATSRTGDQPQH
TRBV4-1 | once | ASSQRRDRGGGYT
TRBV5-4 | once | ASSRGTAQETQY
TRBV7-8 | few | APGTFSSYEQY
TRBV11-3 | - | ASSPGGSYNEQF
TRBV4-1 | - | ASSQDQGLRNTEAF
TRBV5-5 | once | ASSLAAGRIHEQY
TRBV4-1 | - | ASSQDQAGTIEYGYT
TRBV6-1 | - | ASSDNGYGYT
TRBV11-2 | - | ASSSLGQGSYGYT
TRBV18 | few | ASSPPTGSRPNTEAF
TRBV19 | - | ASSVGQGNTIY
TRBV2 | - | ASTPRDRESYEQY
TRBV5-1 | - | ASSFRLAPFYLNEQF
TRBV2 | - | ASRPGNANEQF
TRBV7-9 | - | ASSLMAQETQY
TRBV7-9 | - | ASSPTAMNTEAF
TRBV6-5 | once | ASSLPDPQRTIY
TRBV6-1 | - | ASSEISSGSYEQF
TRBV7-2 | - | ASSSSGTAREKLF
TRBV3-1/TRBV3-2 | - | ASSQLTSSQETQY
TRBV2 | many | ASRAPGQGGLNQPQH
TRBV7-9 | - | ASSLDRQTQY
TRBV4-2 | - | ASSQIDTTYNEQF
TRBV18 | - | ASSPMTDSPLH
TRBV5-1 | - | ASSPAGGSTNEKLF
TRBV5-1 | once | ASSLAGTVGSLYGYT
TRBV2 | - | ASSATPLGIQY
TRBV7-2 | - | ASSPGGGGNTEAF
TRBV29-1 | - | SVSPGQGAEAF
TRBV7-9 | few | ASGAGGVTDTQY
TRBV28 | many | ASTPSKTGTYEQY
TRBV2 | - | ASSEGGKQPQH
TRBV4-3 | - | ASSQEAVGGGTEAF
TRBV6-2/TRBV6-3 | - | ASSYPDRRHTEAF
TRBV7-2 | - | ASSFPTVRGYT
TRBV11-2 | - | ASRDSLNTEAF
TRBV11-2 | - | ASSLDGSGPGYTDTQY
TRBV11-2 | - | ASSFGTLGNTIY